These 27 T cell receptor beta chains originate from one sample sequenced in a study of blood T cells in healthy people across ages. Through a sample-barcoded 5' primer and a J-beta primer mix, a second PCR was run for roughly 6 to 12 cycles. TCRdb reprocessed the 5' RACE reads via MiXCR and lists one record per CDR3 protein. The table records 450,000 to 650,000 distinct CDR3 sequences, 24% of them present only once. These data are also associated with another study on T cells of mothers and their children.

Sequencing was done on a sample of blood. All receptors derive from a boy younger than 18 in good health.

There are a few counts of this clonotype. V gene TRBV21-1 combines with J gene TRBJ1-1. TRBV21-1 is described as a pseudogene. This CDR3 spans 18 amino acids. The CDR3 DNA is TGTGCCAGCAGCAAAGCGGCGAATCGGAGATTAGGGAACACTGAAGCTTTCTTT. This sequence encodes CASSKAANRRLGNTEAFF.

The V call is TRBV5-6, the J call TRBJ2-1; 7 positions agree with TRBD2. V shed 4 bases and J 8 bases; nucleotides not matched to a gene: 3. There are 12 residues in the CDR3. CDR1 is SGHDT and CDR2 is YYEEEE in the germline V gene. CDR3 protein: CASSLTSDEQFF. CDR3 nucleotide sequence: TGTGCCAGCAGCCTTACTAGCGATGAGCAGTTCTTC.

The CDR3 nucleotides are TGCGCCAGCAGCTACCTGGGGGCAACTAATGAAAAACTGTTTTTT. Its protein product is CASSYLGATNEKLFF. This chain connects TRBV5-1 to TRBJ1-4; D possibly corresponds to TRBD1 (5 bases). Germline V gene data show CDR1 as SGHRS and CDR2 as YFSETQ. The CDR3 covers 15 residues. The V gene lost 3 bases and the J gene lost 0 bases, with 9 bases spanning the gap.

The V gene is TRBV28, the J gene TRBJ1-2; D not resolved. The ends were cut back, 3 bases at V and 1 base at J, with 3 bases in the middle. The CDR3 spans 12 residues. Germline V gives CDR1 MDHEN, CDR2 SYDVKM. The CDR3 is CASSFGNYGYTF. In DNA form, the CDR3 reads TGTGCCAGCAGTTTCGGTAACTATGGCTACACCTTC.

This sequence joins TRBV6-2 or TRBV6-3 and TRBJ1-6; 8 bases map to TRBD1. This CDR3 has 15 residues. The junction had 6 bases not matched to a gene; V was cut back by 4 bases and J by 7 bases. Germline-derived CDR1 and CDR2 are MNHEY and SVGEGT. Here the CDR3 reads CASSFGQGLNSPLHF. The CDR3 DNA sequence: TGTGCCAGCAGTTTTGGACAGGGATTGAATTCACCCCTCCACTTT.

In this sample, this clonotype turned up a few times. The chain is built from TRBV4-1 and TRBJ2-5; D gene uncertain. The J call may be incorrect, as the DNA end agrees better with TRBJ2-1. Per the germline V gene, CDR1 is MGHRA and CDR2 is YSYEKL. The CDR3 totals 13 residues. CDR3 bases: TGCGCCAGCAGCCAAGATCCGACCGGTGAGCAGTTCTTC. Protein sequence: CASSQDPTGEQFF.

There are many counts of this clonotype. The CDR3 region is CASSLLAGYNEQFF. Written as DNA, the CDR3 is TGTGCCAGCAGTTTATTAGCAGGGTACAATGAGCAGTTCTTC. This chain connects TRBV27 to TRBJ2-1; D is possibly TRBD1 (5 bases). CDR1 and CDR2 (germline): MNHEY, SMNVEV (reference sequence). The CDR3 covers 14 residues. The ends were cut back, 1 base at V and 4 bases at J, with 8 bases in the middle.

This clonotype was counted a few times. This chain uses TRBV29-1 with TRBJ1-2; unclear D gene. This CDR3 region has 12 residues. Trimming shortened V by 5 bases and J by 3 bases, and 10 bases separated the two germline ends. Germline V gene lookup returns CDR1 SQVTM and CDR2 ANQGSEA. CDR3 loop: CSVLGADYGYTF. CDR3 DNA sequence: TGCAGCGTTCTAGGTGCTGACTATGGCTACACCTTC.

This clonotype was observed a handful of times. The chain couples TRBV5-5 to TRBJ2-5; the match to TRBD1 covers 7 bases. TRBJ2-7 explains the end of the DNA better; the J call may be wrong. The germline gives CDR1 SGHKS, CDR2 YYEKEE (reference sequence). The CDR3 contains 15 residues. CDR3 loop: CASSSNRGRRYEQYF. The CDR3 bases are TGTGCCAGCAGCTCGAACAGGGGAAGAAGGTACGAGCAGTACTTC.

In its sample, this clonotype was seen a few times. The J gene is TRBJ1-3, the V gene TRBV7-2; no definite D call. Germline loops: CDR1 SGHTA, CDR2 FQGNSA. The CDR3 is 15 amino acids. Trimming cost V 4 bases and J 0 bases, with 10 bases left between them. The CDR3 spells CASSYYGDSGNTIYF. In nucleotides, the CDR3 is TGTGCCAGCAGCTATTATGGAGACTCTGGAAACACCATATATTTT.

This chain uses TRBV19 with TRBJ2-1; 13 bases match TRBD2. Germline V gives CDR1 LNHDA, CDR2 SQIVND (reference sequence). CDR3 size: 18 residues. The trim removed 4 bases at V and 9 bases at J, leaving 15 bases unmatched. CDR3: CASSTIRQLAGGMSEQFF. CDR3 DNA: TGTGCCAGTAGTACTATCAGGCAACTAGCGGGAGGGATGAGTGAGCAGTTCTTC. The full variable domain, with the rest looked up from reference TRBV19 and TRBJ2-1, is DGGITQSPKYLFRKEGQNVTLSCEQNLNHDAMYWYRQDPGQGLRLIYYSQIVNDFQKGDIAEGYSVSREKKESFPLTVTSAQKNPTAFYLCASSTIRQLAGGMSEQFFGPGTRLTVL.

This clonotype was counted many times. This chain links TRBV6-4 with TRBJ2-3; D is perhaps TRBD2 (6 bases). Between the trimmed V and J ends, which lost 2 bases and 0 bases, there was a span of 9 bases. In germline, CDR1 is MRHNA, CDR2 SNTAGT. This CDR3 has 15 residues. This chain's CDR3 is CASSDRAGSTDTQYF. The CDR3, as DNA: TGTGCCAGCAGTGACAGGGCGGGGAGCACAGATACGCAGTATTTT.

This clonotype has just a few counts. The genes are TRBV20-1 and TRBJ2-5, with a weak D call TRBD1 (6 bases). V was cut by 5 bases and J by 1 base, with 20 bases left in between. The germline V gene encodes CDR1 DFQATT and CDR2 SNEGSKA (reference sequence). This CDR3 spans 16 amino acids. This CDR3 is CSAFDSTQGLQETQYF. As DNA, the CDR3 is TGCAGTGCTTTCGACTCGACTCAGGGGCTCCAAGAGACCCAGTACTTC.

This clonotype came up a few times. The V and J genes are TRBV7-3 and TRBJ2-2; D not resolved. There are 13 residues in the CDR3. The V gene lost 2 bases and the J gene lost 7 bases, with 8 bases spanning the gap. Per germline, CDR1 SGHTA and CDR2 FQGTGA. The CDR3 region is CASSLRQNGELFF. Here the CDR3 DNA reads TGTGCCAGCAGCTTACGGCAGAACGGGGAGCTGTTTTTT.

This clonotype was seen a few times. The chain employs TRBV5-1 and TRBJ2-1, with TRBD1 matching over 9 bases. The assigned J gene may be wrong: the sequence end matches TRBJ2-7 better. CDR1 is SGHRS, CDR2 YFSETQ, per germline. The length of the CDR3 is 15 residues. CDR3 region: CASSANRDRVYEQYF. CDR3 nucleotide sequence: TGCGCCAGCAGCGCTAACCGGGACAGGGTCTACGAGCAGTACTTC.

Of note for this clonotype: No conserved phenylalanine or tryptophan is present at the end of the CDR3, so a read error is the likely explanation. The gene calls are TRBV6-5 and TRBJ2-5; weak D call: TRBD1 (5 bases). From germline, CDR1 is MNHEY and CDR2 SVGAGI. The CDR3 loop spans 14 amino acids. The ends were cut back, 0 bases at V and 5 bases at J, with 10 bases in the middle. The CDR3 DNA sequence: TGTGCCAGCAGTTACTCGATGGGGCGGGAGACCCAGTACCTC. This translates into CASSYSMGRETQYL.

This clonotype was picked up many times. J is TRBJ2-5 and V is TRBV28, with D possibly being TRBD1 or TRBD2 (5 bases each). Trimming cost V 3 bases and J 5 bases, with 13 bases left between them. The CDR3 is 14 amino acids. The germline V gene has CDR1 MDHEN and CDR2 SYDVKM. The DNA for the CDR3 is TGTGCCAGCAGTTTGGACACTCGGGGTGAGACCCAGTACTTC. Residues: CASSLDTRGETQYF.

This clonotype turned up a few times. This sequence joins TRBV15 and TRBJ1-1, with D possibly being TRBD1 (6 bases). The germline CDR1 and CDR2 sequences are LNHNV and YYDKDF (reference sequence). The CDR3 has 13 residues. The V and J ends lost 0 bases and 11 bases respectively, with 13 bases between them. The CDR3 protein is CATSRDRGVVAFF. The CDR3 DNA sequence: TGTGCCACCAGCAGAGATAGGGGGGTAGTCGCTTTCTTT.

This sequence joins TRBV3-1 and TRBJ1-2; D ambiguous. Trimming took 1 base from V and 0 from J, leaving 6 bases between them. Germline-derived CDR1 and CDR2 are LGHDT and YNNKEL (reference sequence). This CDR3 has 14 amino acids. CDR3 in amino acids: CASSQGIANYGYTF. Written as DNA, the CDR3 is TGTGCCAGCAGCCAAGGGATAGCTAACTATGGCTACACCTTC.

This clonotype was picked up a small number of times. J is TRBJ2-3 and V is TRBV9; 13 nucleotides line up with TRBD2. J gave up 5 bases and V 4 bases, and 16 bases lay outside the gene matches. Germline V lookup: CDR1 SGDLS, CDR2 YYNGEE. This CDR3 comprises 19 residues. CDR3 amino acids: CASSLDPLTSGRKEDTQYF. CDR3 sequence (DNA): TGTGCCAGCAGCCTAGACCCTTTGACTAGCGGGAGGAAAGAAGATACGCAGTATTTT.

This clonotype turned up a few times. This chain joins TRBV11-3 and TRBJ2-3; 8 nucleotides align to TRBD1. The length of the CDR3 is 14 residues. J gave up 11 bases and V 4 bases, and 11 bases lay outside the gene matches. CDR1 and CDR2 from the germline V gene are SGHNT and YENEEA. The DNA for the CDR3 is TGTGCCAGCAGCTCCAACCGACAGGGGTTCGGGCAGTATTTT. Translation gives CASSSNRQGFGQYF. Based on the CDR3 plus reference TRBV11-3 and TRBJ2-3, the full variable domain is EAGVVQSPRYKIIEKKQPVAFWCNPISGHNTLYWYLQNLGQGPELLIRYENEEAVDDSQLPKDRFSAERLKGVDSTLKIQPAELGDSAVYLCASSSNRQGFGQYFGPGTRLTVL.

The CDR3 loop is CASKAGEQYF. CDR3 nucleotides: TGTGCCAGTAAGGCGGGCGAGCAGTACTTC. The chain is built from TRBV6-6 and TRBJ2-5, with D perhaps TRBD2 (5 bases). The J call may be wrong; the DNA end is better matched by TRBJ2-7. Germline V gives CDR1 MNHNY, CDR2 SVGAGI (reference sequence). The CDR3 loop spans 10 amino acids.

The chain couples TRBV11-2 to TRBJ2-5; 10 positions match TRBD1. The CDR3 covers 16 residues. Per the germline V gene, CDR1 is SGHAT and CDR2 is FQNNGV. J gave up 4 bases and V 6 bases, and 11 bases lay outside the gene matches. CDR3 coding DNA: TGTGCCAGCAGTTATAACCGGGACAGGGGAGGAGAGACCCAGTACTTC. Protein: CASSYNRDRGGETQYF.

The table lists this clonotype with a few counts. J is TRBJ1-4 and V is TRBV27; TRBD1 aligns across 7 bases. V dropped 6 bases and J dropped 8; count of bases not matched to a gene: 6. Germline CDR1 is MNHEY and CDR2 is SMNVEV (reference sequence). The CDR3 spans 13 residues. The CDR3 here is CASRDRAREKLFF. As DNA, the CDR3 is TGTGCCAGCAGAGACAGGGCTCGGGAAAAACTGTTTTTT.

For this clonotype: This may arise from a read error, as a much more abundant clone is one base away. Written as DNA, the CDR3 is TGTGCCAGTTCCGGGACAGACACAGATACGCAGCATTTT. This gives the protein CASSGTDTDTQHF. The chain carries TRBV28 and TRBJ2-3; TRBD1 aligns across 7 bases. The better agreement between TRBJ1-5 and the DNA end casts doubt on the J call. The CDR3 consists of 13 residues. Germline CDR1 MDHEN, CDR2 SYDVKM.

The CDR3: CASSGRGREQYF. Here the CDR3 DNA reads TGTGCCAGCAGCGGCAGGGGTCGCGAGCAGTACTTC. The J gene is TRBJ2-5, the V gene TRBV7-2; D may be TRBD1 (6 bases). The J call may be wrong; the DNA end is better matched by TRBJ2-7. This CDR3 is 12 amino acids long. CDR1 SGHTA and CDR2 FQGNSA come from the germline V gene.

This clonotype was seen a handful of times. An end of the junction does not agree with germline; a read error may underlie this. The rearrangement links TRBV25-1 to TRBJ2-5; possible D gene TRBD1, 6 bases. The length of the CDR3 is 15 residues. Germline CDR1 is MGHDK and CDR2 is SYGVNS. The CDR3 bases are TGTGCCGGCAGTGAATATAGGGGGTACCAAGAGACCCAGTACTTC. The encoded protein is CAGSEYRGYQETQYF. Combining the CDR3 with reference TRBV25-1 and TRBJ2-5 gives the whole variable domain EADIYQTPRYLVIGTGKKITLECSQTMGHDKMYWYQQDPGMELHLIHYSYGVNSTEKGDLSSESTVSRIRTEHFPLTLESARPSHTSQYLCAGSEYRGYQETQYFGPGTRLLVL.